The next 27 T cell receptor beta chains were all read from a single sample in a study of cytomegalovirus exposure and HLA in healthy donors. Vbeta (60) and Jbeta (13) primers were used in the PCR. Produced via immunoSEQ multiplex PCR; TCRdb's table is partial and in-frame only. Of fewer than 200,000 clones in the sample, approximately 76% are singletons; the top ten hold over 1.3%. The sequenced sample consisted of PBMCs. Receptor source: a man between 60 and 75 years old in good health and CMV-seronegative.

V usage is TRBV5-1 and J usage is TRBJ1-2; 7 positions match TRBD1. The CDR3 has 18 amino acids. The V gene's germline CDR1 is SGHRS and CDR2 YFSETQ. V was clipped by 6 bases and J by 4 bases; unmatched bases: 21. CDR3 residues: CASTRDPGQTGRGYGYTF. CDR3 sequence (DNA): TGCGCCAGCACTCGGGACCCGGGACAGACCGGGCGTGGCTATGGCTACACCTTC. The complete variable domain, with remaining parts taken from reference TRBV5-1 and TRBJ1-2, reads KAGVTQTPRYLIKTRGQQVTLSCSPISGHRSVSWYQQTPGQGLQFLFEYFSETQRNKGNFPGRFSGRQFSNSRSEMNVSTLELGDSALYLCASTRDPGQTGRGYGYTFGSGTRLTVV.

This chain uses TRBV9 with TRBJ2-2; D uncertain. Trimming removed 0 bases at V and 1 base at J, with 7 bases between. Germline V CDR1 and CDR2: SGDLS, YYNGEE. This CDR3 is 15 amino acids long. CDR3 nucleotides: TGTGCCAGCAGCGTAGCTGGGCTGAACACCGGGGAGCTGTTTTTT. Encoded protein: CASSVAGLNTGELFF. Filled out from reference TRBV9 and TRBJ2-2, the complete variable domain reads DSGVTQTPKHLITATGQRVTLRCSPRSGDLSVYWYQQSLDQGLQFLIQYYNGEERAKGNILERFSAQQFPDLHSELNLSSLELGDSALYFCASSVAGLNTGELFFGEGSRLTVL.

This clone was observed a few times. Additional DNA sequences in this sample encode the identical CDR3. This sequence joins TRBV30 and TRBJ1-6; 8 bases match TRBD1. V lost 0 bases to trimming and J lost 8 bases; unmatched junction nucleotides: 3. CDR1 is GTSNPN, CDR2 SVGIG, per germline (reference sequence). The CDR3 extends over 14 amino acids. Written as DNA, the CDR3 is TGTGCCTGGAGTGTGGGACAGGAGGATTCACCCCTCCACTTT. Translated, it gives CAWSVGQEDSPLHF.

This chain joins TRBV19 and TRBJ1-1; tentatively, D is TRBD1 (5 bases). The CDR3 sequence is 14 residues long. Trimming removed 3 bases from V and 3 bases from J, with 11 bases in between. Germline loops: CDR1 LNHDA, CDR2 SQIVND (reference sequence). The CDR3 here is CASSIWGGYTEAFF. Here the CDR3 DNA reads TGTGCCAGTAGTATTTGGGGGGGGTACACTGAAGCTTTCTTT.

This chain's CDR3 is CATSRTVSRNEKLFF. CDR3 in DNA: TGTGCCACCTCCCGTACAGTTTCCCGCAATGAAAAACTGTTTTTT. This sequence joins TRBV6-5 and TRBJ1-4; no firm D call. This CDR3 contains 15 residues. CDR1 and CDR2 (germline): MNHEY, SVGAGI. Trimming stripped 10 bases from V and 5 bases from J, with 20 bases between.

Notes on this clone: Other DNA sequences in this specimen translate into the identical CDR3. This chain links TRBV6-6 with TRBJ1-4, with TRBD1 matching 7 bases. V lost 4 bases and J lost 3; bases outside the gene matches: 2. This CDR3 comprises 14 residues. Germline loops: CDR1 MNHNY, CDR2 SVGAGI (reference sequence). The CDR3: CASSSGGSNEKLFF. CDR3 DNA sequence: TGTGCCAGCAGTTCAGGGGGATCTAATGAAAAACTGTTTTTT.

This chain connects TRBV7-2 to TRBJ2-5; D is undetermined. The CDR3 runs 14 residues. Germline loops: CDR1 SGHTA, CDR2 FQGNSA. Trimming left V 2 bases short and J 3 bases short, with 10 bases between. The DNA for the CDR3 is TGTGCCAGCAGCTTACAGGCACTTGAAGAGACCCAGTACTTC. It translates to CASSLQALEETQYF.

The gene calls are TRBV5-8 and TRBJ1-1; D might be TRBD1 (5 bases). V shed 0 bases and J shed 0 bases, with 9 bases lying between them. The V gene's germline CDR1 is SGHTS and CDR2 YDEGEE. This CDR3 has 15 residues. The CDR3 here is CASSLGGGMNTEAFF. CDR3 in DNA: TGTGCCAGCAGCTTGGGTGGGGGGATGAACACTGAAGCTTTCTTT.

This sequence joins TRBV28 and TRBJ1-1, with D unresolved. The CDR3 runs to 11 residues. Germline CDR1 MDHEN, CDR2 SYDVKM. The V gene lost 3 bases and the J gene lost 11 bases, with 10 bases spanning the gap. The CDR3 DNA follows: TGTGCCAGCAGTTTCGTCCGCGGGGCTTTCTTT. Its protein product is CASSFVRGAFF. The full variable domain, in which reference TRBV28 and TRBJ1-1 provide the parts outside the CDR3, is DVKVTQSSRYLVKRTGEKVFLECVQDMDHENMFWYRQDPGLGLRLIYFSYDVKMKEKGDIPEGYSVSREKKERFSLILESASTNQTSMYLCASSFVRGAFFGQGTRLTVV.

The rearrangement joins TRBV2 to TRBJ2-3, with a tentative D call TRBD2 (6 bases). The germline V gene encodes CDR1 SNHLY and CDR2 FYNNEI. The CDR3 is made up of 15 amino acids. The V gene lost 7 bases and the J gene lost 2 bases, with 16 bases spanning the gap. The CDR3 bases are TGTGCCAGCACAGTGACTAGGGGACTCACAGATACGCAGTATTTT. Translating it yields CASTVTRGLTDTQYF.

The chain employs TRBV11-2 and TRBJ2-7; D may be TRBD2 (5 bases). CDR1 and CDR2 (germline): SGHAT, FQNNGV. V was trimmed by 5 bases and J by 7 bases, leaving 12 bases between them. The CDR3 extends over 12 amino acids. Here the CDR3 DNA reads TGTGCCAGCAGCATTCGGACTGGGGAGCAGTACTTC. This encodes CASSIRTGEQYF.

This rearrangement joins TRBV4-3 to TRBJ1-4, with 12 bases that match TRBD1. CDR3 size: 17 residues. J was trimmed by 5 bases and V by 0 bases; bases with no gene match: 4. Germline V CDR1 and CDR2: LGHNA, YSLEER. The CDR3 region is CASSQDGTGGSNEKLFF. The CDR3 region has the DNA TGCGCCAGCAGCCAAGACGGGACAGGGGGCTCGAATGAAAAACTGTTTTTT.

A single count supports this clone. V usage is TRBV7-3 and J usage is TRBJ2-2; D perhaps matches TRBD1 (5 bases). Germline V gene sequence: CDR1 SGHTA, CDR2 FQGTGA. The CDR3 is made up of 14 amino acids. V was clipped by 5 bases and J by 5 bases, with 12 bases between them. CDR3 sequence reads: CASSPDMRTGELFF. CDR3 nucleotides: TGTGCCAGCAGCCCGGACATGCGGACCGGGGAGCTGTTTTTT.

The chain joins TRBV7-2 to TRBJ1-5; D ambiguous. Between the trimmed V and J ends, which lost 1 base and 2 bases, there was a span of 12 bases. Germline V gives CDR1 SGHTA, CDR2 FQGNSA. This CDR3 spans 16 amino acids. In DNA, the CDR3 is TGTGCCAGCAGCTTAGGGGGAGGGAGGGGCAATCAGCCCCAGCATTTT. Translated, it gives CASSLGGGRGNQPQHF.

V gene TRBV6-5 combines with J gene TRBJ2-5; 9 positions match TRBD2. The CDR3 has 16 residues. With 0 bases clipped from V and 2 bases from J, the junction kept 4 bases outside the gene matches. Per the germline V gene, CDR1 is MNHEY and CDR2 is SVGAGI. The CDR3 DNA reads TGTGCCAGCAGTTACTCACTAGCGGGTGCACAAGAGACCCAGTACTTC. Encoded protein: CASSYSLAGAQETQYF.

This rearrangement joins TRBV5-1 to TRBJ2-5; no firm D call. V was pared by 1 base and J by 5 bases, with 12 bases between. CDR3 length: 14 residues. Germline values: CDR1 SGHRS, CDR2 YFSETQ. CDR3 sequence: CASSLRASRETQYF. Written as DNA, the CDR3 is TGCGCCAGCAGCTTGCGCGCCTCCCGGGAGACCCAGTACTTC.

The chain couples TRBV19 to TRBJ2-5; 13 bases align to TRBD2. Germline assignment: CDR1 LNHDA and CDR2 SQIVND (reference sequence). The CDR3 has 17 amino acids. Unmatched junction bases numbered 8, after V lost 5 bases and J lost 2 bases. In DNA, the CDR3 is TGTGCCAGTAGTGCGGGACTAGCGGGGAGGGGACAAGAGACCCAGTACTTC. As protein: CASSAGLAGRGQETQYF.

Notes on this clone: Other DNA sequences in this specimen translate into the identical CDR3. The CDR3 DNA follows: TGTGCCAGTAGTGCACTAGAGAGCACAGATACGCAGTATTTT. This translates into CASSALESTDTQYF. The chain is built from TRBV19 and TRBJ2-3, with a weak D call TRBD2 (5 bases). The V and J ends lost 5 bases and 0 bases respectively, with 9 bases between them. Germline V gene sequence: CDR1 LNHDA, CDR2 SQIVND (reference sequence). This CDR3 is 14 amino acids long.

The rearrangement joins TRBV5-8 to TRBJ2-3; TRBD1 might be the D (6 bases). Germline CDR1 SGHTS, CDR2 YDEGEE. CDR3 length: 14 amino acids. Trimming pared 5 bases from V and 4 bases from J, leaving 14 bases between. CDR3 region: CASRDYRVADTQYF. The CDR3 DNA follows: TGTGCCAGCAGGGATTACAGGGTGGCAGATACGCAGTATTTT.

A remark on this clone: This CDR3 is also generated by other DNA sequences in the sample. The CDR3 DNA reads as TGTGCCATCAGTGAGATAAACGAGCAGTACTTC. Translating it yields CAISEINEQYF. This rearrangement joins TRBV10-3 to TRBJ2-7; D unresolved. Per germline, CDR1 ENHRY and CDR2 SYGVKD. The V end lost 2 bases, the J end lost 5 bases, and 4 bases lay between the germline ends. The CDR3 is 11 residues long.

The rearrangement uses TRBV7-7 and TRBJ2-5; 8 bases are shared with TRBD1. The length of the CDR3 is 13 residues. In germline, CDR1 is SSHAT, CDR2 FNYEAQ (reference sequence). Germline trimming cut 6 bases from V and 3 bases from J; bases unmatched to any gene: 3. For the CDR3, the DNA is TGTGCCAGCAGTACGGACAGGGAAGAGACCCAGTACTTC. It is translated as CASSTDREETQYF. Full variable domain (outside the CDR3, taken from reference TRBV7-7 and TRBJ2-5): GAGVSQSPRYKVTKRGQDVTLRCDPISSHATLYWYQQALGQGPEFLTYFNYEAQPDKSGLPSDRFSAERPEGSISTLTIQRTEQRDSAMYRCASSTDREETQYFGPGTRLLVL.

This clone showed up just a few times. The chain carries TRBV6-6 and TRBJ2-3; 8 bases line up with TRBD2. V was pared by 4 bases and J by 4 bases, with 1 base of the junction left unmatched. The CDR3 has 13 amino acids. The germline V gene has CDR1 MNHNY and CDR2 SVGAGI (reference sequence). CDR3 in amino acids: CASSSGGADTQYF. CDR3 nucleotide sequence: TGTGCCAGCAGTTCGGGGGGGGCAGATACGCAGTATTTT.

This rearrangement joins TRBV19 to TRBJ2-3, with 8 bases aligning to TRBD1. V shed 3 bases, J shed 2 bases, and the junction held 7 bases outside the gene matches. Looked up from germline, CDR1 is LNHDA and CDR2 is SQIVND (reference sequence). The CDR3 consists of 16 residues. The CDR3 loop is CASSMGAGGSTDTQYF. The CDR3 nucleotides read TGTGCCAGTAGTATGGGGGCAGGGGGCTCCACAGATACGCAGTATTTT. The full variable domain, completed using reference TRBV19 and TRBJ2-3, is DGGITQSPKYLFRKEGQNVTLSCEQNLNHDAMYWYRQDPGQGLRLIYYSQIVNDFQKGDIAEGYSVSREKKESFPLTVTSAQKNPTAFYLCASSMGAGGSTDTQYFGPGTRLTVL.

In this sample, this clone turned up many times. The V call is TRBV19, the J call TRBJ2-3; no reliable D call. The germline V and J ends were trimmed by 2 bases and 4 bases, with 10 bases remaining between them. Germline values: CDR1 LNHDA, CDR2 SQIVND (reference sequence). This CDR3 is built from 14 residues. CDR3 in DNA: TGTGCCAGTAGTATACTAGTTTCCGCAGATACGCAGTATTTT. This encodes CASSILVSADTQYF.

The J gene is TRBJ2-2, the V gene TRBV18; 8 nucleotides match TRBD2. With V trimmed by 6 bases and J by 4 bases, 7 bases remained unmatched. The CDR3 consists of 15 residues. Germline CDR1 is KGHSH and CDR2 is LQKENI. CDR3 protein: CASSPTSGRTGELFF. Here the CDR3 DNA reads TGTGCCAGCTCCCCTACTAGCGGACGCACCGGGGAGCTGTTTTTT.

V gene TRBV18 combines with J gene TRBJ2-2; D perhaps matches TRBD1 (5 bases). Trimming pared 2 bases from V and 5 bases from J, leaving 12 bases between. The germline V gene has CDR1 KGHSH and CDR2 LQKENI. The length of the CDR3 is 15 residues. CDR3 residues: CASSPGLGRTGELFF. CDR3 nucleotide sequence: TGTGCCAGCTCACCAGGTCTGGGGCGGACCGGGGAGCTGTTTTTT.

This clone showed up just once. CDR3 amino acids: CASSTLWTAFSGANVLTF. DNA for the CDR3: TGTGCCAGTAGTACCCTTTGGACAGCCTTCTCTGGGGCCAACGTCCTGACTTTC. The chain carries TRBV19 and TRBJ2-6; a weak D match, TRBD1 (6 bases). CDR1 LNHDA and CDR2 SQIVND come from the germline V gene (reference sequence). With 4 bases removed from V and 0 bases from J, the gap between germline ends came to 16 bases. The CDR3 sequence is 18 residues long.